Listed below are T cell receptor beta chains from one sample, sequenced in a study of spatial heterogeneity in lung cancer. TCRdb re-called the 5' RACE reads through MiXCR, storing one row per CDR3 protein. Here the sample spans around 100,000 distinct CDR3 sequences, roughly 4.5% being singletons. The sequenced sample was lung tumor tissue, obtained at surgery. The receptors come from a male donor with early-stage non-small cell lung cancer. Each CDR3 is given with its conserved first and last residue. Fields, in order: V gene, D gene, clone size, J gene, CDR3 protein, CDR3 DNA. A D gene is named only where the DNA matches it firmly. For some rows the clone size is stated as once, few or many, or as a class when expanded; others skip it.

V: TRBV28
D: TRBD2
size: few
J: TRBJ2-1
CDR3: CASSYSAGVEQFF
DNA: TGTGCCAGCAGCTATTCAGCGGGAGTTGAGCAGTTCTTC

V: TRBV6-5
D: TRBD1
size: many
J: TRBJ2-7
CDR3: CASRITGVDEQYF
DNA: TGTGCCAGCAGGATAACAGGGGTCGACGAGCAGTACTTC

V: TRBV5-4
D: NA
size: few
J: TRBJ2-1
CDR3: CASTPLGDDNEQFF
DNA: TGTGCCAGCACCCCACTCGGGGACGACAATGAGCAGTTCTTC

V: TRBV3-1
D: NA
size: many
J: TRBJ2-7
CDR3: CASSQNPGDSYEQYF
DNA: TGTGCCAGCAGCCAAAACCCGGGAGACAGCTACGAGCAGTACTTC

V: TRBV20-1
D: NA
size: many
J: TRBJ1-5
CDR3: CSARDLAEDQPQHF
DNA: TGCAGTGCTAGAGATCTGGCAGAAGATCAGCCCCAGCATTTT

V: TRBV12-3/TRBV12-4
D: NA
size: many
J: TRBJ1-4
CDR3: CASSFRRRNEKLFF
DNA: TGTGCCAGCAGTTTTCGTCGTCGTAATGAAAAACTGTTTTTT

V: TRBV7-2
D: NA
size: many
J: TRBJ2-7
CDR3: CASSLALLSYEQYF
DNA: TGTGCCAGCAGCTTAGCGCTACTGTCCTACGAGCAGTACTTC

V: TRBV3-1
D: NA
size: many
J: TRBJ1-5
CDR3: CASSQEGGPQHF
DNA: TGTGCCAGCAGCCAAGAGGGAGGACCCCAGCATTTT

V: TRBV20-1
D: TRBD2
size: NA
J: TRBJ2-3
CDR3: CSARGDIAGDPPSAQYF
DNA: TGCAGTGCTAGAGGTGATATAGCGGGAGATCCGCCGTCCGCGCAGTATTTT

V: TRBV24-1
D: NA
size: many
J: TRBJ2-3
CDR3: CATSDPGADTQYF
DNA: TGTGCCACCAGTGATCCCGGGGCAGATACGCAGTATTTT

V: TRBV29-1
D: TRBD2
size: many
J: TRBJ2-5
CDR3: CSAGLALQETQYF
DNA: TGCAGCGCGGGACTAGCGCTCCAAGAGACCCAGTACTTC

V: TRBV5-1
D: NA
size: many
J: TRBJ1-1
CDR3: CASSPTWLATGTEAFF
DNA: TGCGCCAGCAGCCCAACCTGGCTAGCGACGGGGACTGAAGCTTTCTTT

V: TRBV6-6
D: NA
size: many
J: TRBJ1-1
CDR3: CASTPQGNTEAFF
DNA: TGTGCCAGCACCCCTCAGGGGAACACTGAAGCTTTCTTT

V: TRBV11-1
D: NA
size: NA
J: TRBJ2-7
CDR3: CASSLALSVGTTSEQYF
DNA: TGTGCCAGCAGCTTAGCGCTTTCTGTTGGCACGACAAGCGAGCAGTACTTC

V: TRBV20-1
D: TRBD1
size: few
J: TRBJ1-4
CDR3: CSARGQGSNEKLFF
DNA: TGCAGTGCTAGAGGACAGGGGTCCAATGAAAAACTGTTTTTT

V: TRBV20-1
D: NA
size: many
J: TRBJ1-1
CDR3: CSARSQANTEAFF
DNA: TGCAGTGCTAGAAGTCAGGCAAACACTGAAGCTTTCTTT

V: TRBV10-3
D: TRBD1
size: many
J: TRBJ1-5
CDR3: CAISGTGEGQPQHF
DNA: TGTGCCATCAGTGGGACAGGGGAGGGTCAGCCCCAGCATTTT

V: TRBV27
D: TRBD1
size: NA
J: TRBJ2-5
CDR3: CASSSGDRVGETQYF
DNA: TGTGCCAGCAGTTCCGGGGACAGGGTTGGGGAGACCCAGTACTTC

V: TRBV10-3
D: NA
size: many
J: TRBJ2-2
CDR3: CAISERGPNTGELFF
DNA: TGTGCCATCAGTGAGCGCGGTCCGAACACCGGGGAGCTGTTTTTT

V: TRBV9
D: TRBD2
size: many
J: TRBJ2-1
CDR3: CASSLSPAGSYNEQFF
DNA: TGTGCCAGCAGCCTCTCCCCAGCGGGAAGCTACAATGAGCAGTTCTTC

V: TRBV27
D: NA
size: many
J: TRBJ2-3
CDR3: CASTVAATGTTQYF
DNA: TGTGCCAGCACGGTGGCGGCAACCGGGACTACGCAGTATTTT

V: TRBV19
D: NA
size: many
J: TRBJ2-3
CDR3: CASSIGITGDTQYF
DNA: TGTGCCAGTAGTATAGGGATCACGGGAGATACGCAGTATTTT

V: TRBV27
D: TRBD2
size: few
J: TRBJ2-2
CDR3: CASRLLGLADTGELFF
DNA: TGTGCCAGCAGACTACTAGGACTAGCAGACACCGGGGAGCTGTTTTTT

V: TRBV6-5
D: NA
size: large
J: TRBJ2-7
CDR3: CASSSGILYEQYF
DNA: TGTGCCAGCAGTTCTGGGATATTGTACGAGCAGTACTTC

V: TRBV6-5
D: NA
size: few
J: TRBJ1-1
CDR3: CASSFRALGPNTEAFF
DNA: TGTGCCAGCAGTTTCAGGGCATTGGGCCCTAACACTGAAGCTTTCTTT

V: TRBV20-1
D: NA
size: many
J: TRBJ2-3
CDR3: CSARGPATRTDTQYF
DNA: TGCAGTGCTAGAGGTCCAGCGACTCGCACAGATACGCAGTATTTT

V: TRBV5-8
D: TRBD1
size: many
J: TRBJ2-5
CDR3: CASSLGVKWTGQGETQYF
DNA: TGTGCCAGCAGCTTGGGAGTAAAATGGACAGGGCAAGGGGAGACCCAGTACTTC

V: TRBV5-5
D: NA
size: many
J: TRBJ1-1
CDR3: CASSLGPGLNTEAFF
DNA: TGTGCCAGCAGCTTAGGTCCGGGGCTGAACACTGAAGCTTTCTTT

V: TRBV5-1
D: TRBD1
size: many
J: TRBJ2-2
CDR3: CASNRGSNTGELFF
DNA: TGCGCCAGCAACAGGGGTTCGAACACCGGGGAGCTGTTTTTT

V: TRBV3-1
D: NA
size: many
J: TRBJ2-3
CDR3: CASSQLGYWGLDTQYF
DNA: TGTGCCAGCAGCCAACTGGGTTATTGGGGGCTAGATACGCAGTATTTT

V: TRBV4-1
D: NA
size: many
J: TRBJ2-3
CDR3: CASSQVGRGRGTDTQYF
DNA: TGCGCCAGCAGCCAAGTGGGCCGTGGCCGAGGCACAGATACGCAGTATTTT

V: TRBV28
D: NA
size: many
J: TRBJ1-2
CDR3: CASSNGGDWAGYTF
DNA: TGTGCCAGCAGTAACGGGGGGGACTGGGCTGGCTACACCTTC

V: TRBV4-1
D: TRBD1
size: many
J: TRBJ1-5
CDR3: CASSQGGQGGQPQHF
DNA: TGCGCCAGCAGCCAAGGGGGACAGGGCGGTCAGCCCCAGCATTTT

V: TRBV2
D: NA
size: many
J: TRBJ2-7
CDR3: CASSEIIRPGEYEQYF
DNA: TGTGCCAGCAGTGAAATTATTCGGCCCGGCGAATACGAGCAGTACTTC

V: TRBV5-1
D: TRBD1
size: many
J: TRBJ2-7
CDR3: CASSRTGQGTEQYF
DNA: TGCGCCAGCAGCCGGACGGGACAGGGTACCGAGCAGTACTTC

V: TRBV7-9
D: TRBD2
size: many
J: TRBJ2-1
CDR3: CASSLMGLAEYNEQFF
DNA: TGTGCCAGCAGCTTAATGGGACTAGCGGAGTACAATGAGCAGTTCTTC

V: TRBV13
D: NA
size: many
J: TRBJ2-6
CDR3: CASSWNKGSSGANVLTF
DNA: TGTGCCAGCAGCTGGAATAAAGGGAGCTCTGGGGCCAACGTCCTGACTTTC

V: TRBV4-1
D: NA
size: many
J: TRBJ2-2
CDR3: CASRRHENTGELFF
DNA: TGCGCCAGCAGACGCCACGAAAACACCGGGGAGCTGTTTTTT

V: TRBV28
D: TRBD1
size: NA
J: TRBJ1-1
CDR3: CASSPLDRENTEAFF
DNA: TGTGCCAGCAGCCCACTCGACAGGGAGAACACTGAAGCTTTCTTT

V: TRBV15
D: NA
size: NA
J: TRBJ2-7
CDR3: CATSQGNQYEQYF
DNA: TGTGCCACCAGCCAGGGGAACCAGTACGAGCAGTACTTC

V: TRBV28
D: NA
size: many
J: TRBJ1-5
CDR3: CASRPYRDQPQHF
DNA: TGTGCCAGCAGACCCTATCGGGATCAGCCCCAGCATTTT

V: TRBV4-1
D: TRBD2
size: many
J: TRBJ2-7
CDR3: CASSPRAPTSGSPAYEQYF
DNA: TGCGCCAGCAGCCCCCGCGCCCCCACTAGCGGGAGTCCCGCCTACGAGCAGTACTTC

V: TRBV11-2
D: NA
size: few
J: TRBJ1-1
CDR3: CASRTNTEAFF
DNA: TGTGCCAGCAGGACGAACACTGAAGCTTTCTTT

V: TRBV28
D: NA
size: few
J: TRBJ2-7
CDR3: CASSLCRSCEQYF
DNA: TGTGCCAGCAGTTTATGTAGGTCTTGCGAGCAGTACTTC

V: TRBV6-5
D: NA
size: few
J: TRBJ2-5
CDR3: CASRSSLPETQYF
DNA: TGTGCCAGCAGATCTAGCCTGCCAGAGACCCAGTACTTC

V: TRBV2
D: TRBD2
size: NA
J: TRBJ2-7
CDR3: CASSEGASGPVAYEQYF
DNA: TGTGCCAGCAGTGAGGGAGCTAGCGGGCCCGTCGCCTACGAGCAGTACTTC

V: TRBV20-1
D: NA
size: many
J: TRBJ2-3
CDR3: CSATGGGLGGISTDTQYF
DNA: TGCAGTGCTACGGGTGGGGGTCTTGGCGGAATTAGCACAGATACGCAGTATTTT

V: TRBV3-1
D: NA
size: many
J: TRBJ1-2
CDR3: CASSQDTGSYGYTF
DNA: TGTGCCAGCAGCCAAGATACAGGGTCCTATGGCTACACCTTC

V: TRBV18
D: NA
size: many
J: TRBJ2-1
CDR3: CASSPQAGSSYNEQFF
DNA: TGTGCCAGCTCACCACAGGCAGGGAGCTCCTACAATGAGCAGTTCTTC

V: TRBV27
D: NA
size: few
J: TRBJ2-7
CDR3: CASTPAKSSYEQYF
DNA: TGTGCCAGCACGCCAGCGAAGAGCTCCTACGAGCAGTACTTC

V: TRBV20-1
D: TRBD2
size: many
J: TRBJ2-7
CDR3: CSARDLAGVGHEQYF
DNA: TGCAGTGCTAGAGACCTAGCGGGAGTTGGACACGAGCAGTACTTC

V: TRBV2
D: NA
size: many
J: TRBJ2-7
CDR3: CASNAASDAQTYEQYF
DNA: TGTGCCAGCAATGCGGCTTCAGACGCCCAGACCTACGAGCAGTACTTC

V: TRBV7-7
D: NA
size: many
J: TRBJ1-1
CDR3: CASSFGRDTEAFF
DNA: TGTGCTAGCAGCTTTGGCAGAGACACTGAAGCTTTCTTT

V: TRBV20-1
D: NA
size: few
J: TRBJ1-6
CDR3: CSARDEGTNSSLHF
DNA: TGCAGTGCTAGAGATGAAGGGACAAATTCATCCCTCCACTTT

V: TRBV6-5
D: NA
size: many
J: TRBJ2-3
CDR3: CARPTSCTDTQYF
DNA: TGTGCCAGGCCGACTAGTTGCACAGATACGCAGTATTTT

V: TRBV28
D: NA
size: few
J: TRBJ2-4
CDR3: CASSSYRTAKAQLNDIQYF
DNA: TGTGCCAGCAGCTCTTATAGGACCGCGAAGGCCCAACTCAACGACATTCAGTACTTC